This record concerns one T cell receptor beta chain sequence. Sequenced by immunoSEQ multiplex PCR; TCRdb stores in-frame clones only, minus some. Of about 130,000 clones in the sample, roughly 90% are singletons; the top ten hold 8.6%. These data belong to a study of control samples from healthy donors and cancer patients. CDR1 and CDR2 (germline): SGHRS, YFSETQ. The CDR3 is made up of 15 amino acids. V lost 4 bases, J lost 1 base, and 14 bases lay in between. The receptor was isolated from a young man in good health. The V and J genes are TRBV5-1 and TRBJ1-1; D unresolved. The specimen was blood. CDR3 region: CASSAVPGANTEAFF. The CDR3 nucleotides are TGCGCCAGCAGCGCTGTTCCTGGCGCGAACACTGAAGCTTTCTTT. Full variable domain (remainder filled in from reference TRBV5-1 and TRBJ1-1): KAGVTQTPRYLIKTRGQQVTLSCSPISGHRSVSWYQQTPGQGLQFLFEYFSETQRNKGNFPGRFSGRQFSNSRSEMNVSTLELGDSALYLCASSAVPGANTEAFFGQGTRLTVV.